Listed below are T cell receptor beta chains from one sample, sequenced in a study of OX40 agonist ivuxolimab in advanced cancers. Sequenced by immunoSEQ multiplex PCR; TCRdb stores in-frame clones only, minus some. The table includes about 82,000 clones, roughly nine tenths detected once. Sequenced here: CD4+ or CD8+ T cells sorted from blood, sampled in a trial of the OX40 agonist ivuxolimab. These receptors all stem from an adult with an advanced solid tumor such as melanoma, head and neck, liver or kidney cancer. The CDR3 runs from the conserved cysteine through the conserved F or W. Each record gives: clone size, V gene, J gene, D gene, CDR3 protein, CDR3 DNA. A D gene is named only where the DNA matches it firmly. Size values are once, few and many counts, or a class for expanded clones, and some rows have none.

-	TRBV5-6	TRBJ2-3	-	CASSFGYIPDTQYF	TGTGCCAGCAGCTTCGGTTATATTCCAGATACGCAGTATTTT
once	TRBV30	TRBJ1-4	-	CAWGKTAGELFF	TGTGCCTGGGGGAAAACTGCCGGCGAACTGTTTTTT
-	TRBV28	TRBJ2-7	-	CASSLRHTGSYEQYF	TGTGCCAGCAGTTTGCGGCATACAGGGTCGTACGAGCAGTACTTC
-	TRBV29-1	TRBJ2-2	-	CSVGGLGVGSNTGELFF	TGCAGCGTTGGGGGTCTCGGGGTGGGGTCTAACACCGGGGAGCTGTTTTTT
-	TRBV7-2	TRBJ1-1	-	CASSLASGPVNTEAFF	TGTGCCAGCAGCTTAGCGTCTGGCCCGGTGAACACTGAAGCTTTCTTT
once	TRBV5-5	TRBJ1-1	TRBD1	CASSPGQGGNTEAFF	TGTGCCAGCAGCCCAGGACAGGGTGGGAACACTGAAGCTTTCTTT
-	TRBV5-1	TRBJ2-7	-	CASSLDAGGWYEQYF	TGCGCCAGCAGCTTGGATGCAGGTGGATGGTACGAGCAGTACTTC
once	TRBV29-1	TRBJ1-2	-	CSVVQLTGYGYTF	TGCAGCGTTGTACAGCTCACGGGCTATGGCTACACCTTC
-	TRBV11-3	TRBJ2-1	-	CASSFSPGVLGEQFF	TGTGCCAGCAGCTTTTCTCCTGGTGTTTTAGGTGAGCAGTTCTTC
once	TRBV29-1	TRBJ1-2	-	CSLSGANYGYTF	TGCAGCCTCAGCGGGGCTAACTATGGCTACACCTTC
-	TRBV7-9	TRBJ2-4	TRBD1	CASSPRPATGLGNIQYF	TGTGCCAGCAGCCCAAGACCGGCGACAGGGTTGGGGAACATTCAGTACTTC
-	TRBV5-1	TRBJ2-5	-	CASSPGYQGTQYF	TGCGCCAGCAGCCCAGGGTATCAGGGGACCCAGTACTTC
-	TRBV28	TRBJ2-7	TRBD2	CASSSGGVRYEQYF	TGTGCCAGCAGCTCGGGGGGGGTTCGCTACGAGCAGTACTTC
-	TRBV11-2	TRBJ2-7	-	CASSVSHEQYF	TGTGCCAGCAGCGTATCGCACGAGCAGTACTTC
-	TRBV25-1	TRBJ2-3	-	CASSEWTSSTDTQYF	TGTGCCAGCAGTGAATGGACGTCTAGCACAGATACGCAGTATTTT
-	TRBV7-9	TRBJ1-2	TRBD1	CASSSQQGASVGYTF	TGTGCCAGCAGTTCCCAACAGGGGGCTTCGGTTGGCTACACCTTC
few	TRBV6-5	TRBJ2-5	TRBD1	CASNTRQGLETQYF	TGTGCCAGCAATACCCGACAGGGGTTGGAGACCCAGTACTTC
-	TRBV28	TRBJ1-2	-	CASSPGAYGYTF	TGTGCCAGCAGCCCGGGGGCATATGGCTACACCTTC
-	TRBV28	TRBJ1-2	-	CAIHVTGPKGGYTF	TGTGCCATCCATGTGACGGGCCCCAAGGGTGGCTACACCTTC
-	TRBV7-8	TRBJ2-1	TRBD2	CASSLDSGTSGYNEQFF	TGTGCCAGCAGCTTAGACTCCGGGACTAGCGGTTACAATGAGCAGTTCTTC
-	TRBV11-2	TRBJ1-3	-	CASSAAGRNTIYF	TGTGCCAGCAGCGCCGCGGGACGAAACACCATATATTTT
once	TRBV19	TRBJ2-6	-	CASIASSGANVLTF	TGTGCCAGTATCGCGAGCTCTGGGGCCAACGTCCTGACTTTC
-	TRBV11-2	TRBJ2-5	TRBD2	CASSSATSGRLGTQYF	TGTGCCAGCAGCTCTGCCACTAGCGGGAGGTTGGGGACCCAGTACTTC
-	TRBV19	TRBJ2-1	TRBD2	CASSRASGSGYEQFF	TGTGCCAGTAGTCGCGCTAGCGGGAGTGGGTATGAGCAGTTCTTC
-	TRBV5-1	TRBJ2-7	-	CASSGGSSYEQYF	TGCGCCAGCAGCGGCGGAAGCTCCTACGAGCAGTACTTC
-	TRBV30	TRBJ2-3	-	CAWSPQGPDTQYF	TGTGCCTGGAGCCCGCAAGGCCCAGATACGCAGTATTTT
-	TRBV4-3	TRBJ2-3	TRBD1	CASSQGQGAWDTQYF	TGCGCCAGCAGCCAAGGGCAGGGGGCGTGGGATACGCAGTATTTT
-	TRBV4-2	TRBJ2-1	-	CASSQQRDRRDPLGSEQFF	TGTGCCAGCAGCCAACAACGCGATCGACGGGATCCACTGGGTAGTGAGCAGTTCTTC
-	TRBV6-5	TRBJ2-7	-	CASSRRGYSYEQYF	TGTGCCAGCAGTCGGCGCGGGTACTCCTACGAGCAGTACTTC
few	TRBV9	TRBJ1-1	-	CASSVAGNTEAFF	TGTGCCAGCAGCGTAGCTGGGAACACTGAAGCTTTCTTT
-	TRBV30	TRBJ2-1	-	CAWGRGRGGEKSHEQFF	TGTGCCTGGGGACGCGGAAGAGGGGGGGAGAAGAGCCATGAGCAGTTCTTC
-	TRBV10-2	TRBJ2-7	TRBD1	CASRAGTALREQYF	TGCGCCAGCAGAGCCGGGACAGCTTTGCGCGAGCAGTACTTC
-	TRBV6-5	TRBJ1-2	TRBD1	CASSPDWGQGGYTF	TGTGCCAGCAGCCCCGATTGGGGACAGGGTGGCTACACCTTC